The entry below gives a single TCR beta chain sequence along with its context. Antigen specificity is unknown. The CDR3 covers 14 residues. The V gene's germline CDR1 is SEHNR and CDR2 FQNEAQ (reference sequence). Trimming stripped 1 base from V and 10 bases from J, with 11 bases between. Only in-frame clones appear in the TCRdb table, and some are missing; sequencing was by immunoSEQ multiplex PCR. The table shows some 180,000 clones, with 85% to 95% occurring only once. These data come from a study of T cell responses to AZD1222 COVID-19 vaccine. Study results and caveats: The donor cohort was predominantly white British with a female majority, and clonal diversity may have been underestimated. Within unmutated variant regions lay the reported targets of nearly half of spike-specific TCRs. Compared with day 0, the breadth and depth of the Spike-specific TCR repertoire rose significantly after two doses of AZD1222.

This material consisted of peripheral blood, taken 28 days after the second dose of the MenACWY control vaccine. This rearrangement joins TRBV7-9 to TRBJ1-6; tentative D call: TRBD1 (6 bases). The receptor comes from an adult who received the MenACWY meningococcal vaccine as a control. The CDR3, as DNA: TGTGCCAGCAGCTTAGAGGGGGGGCAGTCACCCCTCCACTTT. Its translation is CASSLEGGQSPLHF.